These 24 T cell receptor beta chains were all obtained from the same sample, sequenced in a study of cytomegalovirus exposure and HLA in healthy donors (dated by TCRdb to 2016 to 2017). The receptor library was made with the immunoSEQ multiplex PCR assay. The multiplex PCR relied on a mix of 60 forward primers for TCR Vbeta segments and 13 reverse primers for TCR Jbeta segments. The source is immuneACCESS, and TCRdb retained only in-frame sequences with V and J called. Part of the clones is not carried over; for the studies checked, unresolved V genes explain less than half of this, and the remainder is unexplained. This sample lists some 130,000 clones; roughly 83% were detected once. The ten largest clonotypes hold more than 1.5% of the sample. Sequencing was done on a sample of PBMCs. The receptors shown here come from a man between 18 and 35 years old in good health and CMV-seronegative.

The chain employs TRBV30 and TRBJ1-2; TRBD1 might be the D (5 bases). This CDR3 region has 12 residues. Trimming took 2 bases from V and 9 from J, leaving 13 bases between them. Germline assignment: CDR1 GTSNPN and CDR2 SVGIG (reference sequence). CDR3 in amino acids: CAWSSLGTSYTF. The CDR3 coding sequence is TGTGCCTGGAGTAGTCTGGGGACTAGCTACACCTTC. Drawing the rest from reference TRBV30 and TRBJ1-2, the complete variable domain is SQTIHQWPATLVQPVGSPLSLECTVEGTSNPNLYWYRQAAGRGLQLLFYSVGIGQISSEVPQNLSASRPQDRQFILSSKKLLLSDSGFYLCAWSSLGTSYTFGSGTRLTVV.

This rearrangement joins TRBV4-1 to TRBJ1-1; 9 nucleotides align to TRBD1. CDR3 length: 16 residues. Germline V gene data show CDR1 as MGHRA and CDR2 as YSYEKL. The junction had 8 bases not matched to a gene; V was cut back by 3 bases and J by 3 bases. DNA of the CDR3: TGCGCCAGCAGCCATTTTCCGACAGGGGGGTACACTGAAGCTTTCTTT. It translates to CASSHFPTGGYTEAFF.

This chain links TRBV10-3 with TRBJ1-2; TRBD1 might be the D (5 bases). CDR1 and CDR2 from the germline V gene are ENHRY and SYGVKD. The CDR3 runs 12 residues. Trimming took off 3 bases at V and 13 bases at J, with 15 bases between the two ends. CDR3 nucleotides: TGTGCCATCAGTGACCCTACAGGAGACTGCACCTTC. It is translated as CAISDPTGDCTF.

The chain has TRBV7-3 and TRBJ2-2, with 13 nucleotides matching TRBD2. Germline lookup yields CDR1 SGHTA and CDR2 FQGTGA. The CDR3 is made up of 17 amino acids. Losses at the gene ends were 4 bases for V and 3 bases for J; bases not matched to a gene: 5. The CDR3 is CASSSWTSGSYTGELFF. The DNA for the CDR3 is TGTGCCAGCAGCTCTTGGACTAGCGGGAGTTACACCGGGGAGCTGTTTTTT. Combining the CDR3 with reference TRBV7-3 and TRBJ2-2 gives the whole variable domain GAGVSQTPSNKVTEKGKYVELRCDPISGHTALYWYRQSLGQGPEFLIYFQGTGAADDSGLPNDRFFAVRPEGSVSTLKIQRTERGDSAVYLCASSSWTSGSYTGELFFGEGSRLTVL.

The V and J genes are TRBV7-2 and TRBJ1-5, with a tentative D call TRBD1 (5 bases). The CDR3 consists of 16 residues. Germline V gene lookup returns CDR1 SGHTA and CDR2 FQGNSA. V was pared by 1 base and J by 1 base, with 11 bases between. The CDR3 DNA follows: TGTGCCAGCAGCTTAGTCGGGGGGATGAGCAATCAGCCCCAGCATTTT. This encodes CASSLVGGMSNQPQHF.

V usage is TRBV19 and J usage is TRBJ2-5; D not certain. CDR1 LNHDA and CDR2 SQIVND come from the germline V gene (reference sequence). With 5 bases removed from V and 2 bases from J, the gap between germline ends came to 3 bases. This CDR3 has 11 amino acids. As DNA, the CDR3 is TGTGCCAGTAGTCAACAAGAGACCCAGTACTTC. This sequence encodes CASSQQETQYF.

This clone was seen just once. The chain couples TRBV5-1 to TRBJ1-3; D remains unclear. CDR1 and CDR2 (germline): SGHRS, YFSETQ. There are 16 residues in the CDR3. With 6 bases removed from V and 0 bases from J, the gap between germline ends came to 16 bases. The CDR3 DNA is TGCGCCAGCAATTTCCCCCCGGGGTTCTCTGGAAACACCATATATTTT. It translates to CASNFPPGFSGNTIYF.

This sequence joins TRBV7-3 and TRBJ2-2; 7 nucleotides agree with TRBD1. The J segment lost 0 bases and the V segment lost 1 base, leaving 11 bases of the junction unmatched. Germline CDR1 and CDR2: SGHTA and FQGTGA. The CDR3 extends over 19 amino acids. The CDR3 nucleotides are TGTGCCAGCAGCTTAAAGGTCCAGGCCGGGACAGCGAACACCGGGGAGCTGTTTTTT. Protein product: CASSLKVQAGTANTGELFF.

The rearrangement joins TRBV11-2 to TRBJ2-5; possibly TRBD1 for D (6 bases). The length of the CDR3 is 15 residues. CDR1 and CDR2 from the germline V gene are SGHAT and FQNNGV. V was pared by 4 bases and J by 5 bases, with 17 bases between. CDR3 protein: CASSSFTDRTETQYF. CDR3 in DNA: TGTGCCAGCAGCTCCTTCACGGACAGAACTGAGACCCAGTACTTC.

This clone appeared once. The chain recombines TRBV5-8 with TRBJ1-1; unclear D gene. The CDR3 loop spans 15 amino acids. Between the trimmed V and J ends, which lost 0 bases and 11 bases, there was a span of 20 bases. From germline, CDR1 is SGHTS and CDR2 YDEGEE. CDR3 residues: CASSLVAENPRGAFF. In DNA, the CDR3 is TGTGCCAGCAGCTTGGTGGCAGAGAACCCCCGAGGGGCTTTCTTT. The variable domain in full, with the rest retrieved from reference TRBV5-8 and TRBJ1-1, is EAGVTQSPTHLIKTRGQQATLRCSPISGHTSVYWYQQALGLGLQFLLWYDEGEERNRGNFPPRFSGRQFPNYSSELNVNALELEDSALYLCASSLVAENPRGAFFGQGTRLTVV.

V and J are TRBV11-2 and TRBJ1-4; no definite D call. The V end was cut by 3 bases, the J end by 4 bases, with 3 bases between. The CDR3 covers 12 residues. Germline V CDR1 and CDR2: SGHAT, FQNNGV. As DNA, the CDR3 is TGTGCCAGCAGCTTTTATAATGAAAAACTGTTTTTT. It yields the protein CASSFYNEKLFF.

The chain couples TRBV19 to TRBJ1-2, with D uncertain. CDR1 and CDR2 from the germline V gene are LNHDA and SQIVND (reference sequence). The CDR3 contains 18 residues. The V gene lost 6 bases and the J gene lost 0 bases, with 23 bases spanning the gap. The CDR3 nucleotides read TGTGCCAGTAGCTCAATCACAGAAGAGTTAATTACTAACTATGGCTACACCTTC. Translating gives CASSSITEELITNYGYTF.

The chain employs TRBV27 and TRBJ2-5; 10 bases are shared with TRBD2. There are 14 residues in the CDR3. J was trimmed by 2 bases and V by 7 bases; bases with no gene match: 4. Germline CDR1 and CDR2: MNHEY and SMNVEV (reference sequence). The CDR3 sequence: CASKILAGQETQYF. CDR3 DNA: TGTGCCAGCAAAATACTAGCGGGGCAAGAGACCCAGTACTTC.

V usage is TRBV7-9 and J usage is TRBJ2-2, with D possibly TRBD1 on 5 matching bases. The CDR3 is 19 residues long. V lost 1 base to trimming and J lost 9 bases, with 27 bases between them. Germline CDR1 SEHNR, CDR2 FQNEAQ (reference sequence). Written as DNA, the CDR3 is TGTGCCAGCAGCTTAGGTTCCACACTGGGTGTACAGGAGATAAGGGAGCTGTTTTTT. It specifies CASSLGSTLGVQEIRELFF.

The V call is TRBV19, the J call TRBJ1-5; 7 bases are a match to TRBD1. J lost 3 bases, V lost 3 bases, and 5 bases had no gene match. This CDR3 has 15 residues. The germline gives CDR1 LNHDA, CDR2 SQIVND (reference sequence). CDR3 bases: TGTGCCAGTAGTATGGGACAGAGCTACAATCAGCCCCAGCATTTT. Translating gives CASSMGQSYNQPQHF.

The chain links TRBV6-1 to TRBJ1-4; D may be TRBD1 (5 bases). CDR1 is MNHNS, CDR2 SASEGT, per germline. V lost 2 bases and J lost 0, with 13 bases in between. The CDR3 sequence is 17 residues long. CDR3 sequence: CASSEIDAGATNEKLFF. The DNA for the CDR3 is TGTGCCAGCAGTGAAATAGACGCGGGGGCAACTAATGAAAAACTGTTTTTT.

The V gene is TRBV7-9, the J gene TRBJ2-7; 10 nucleotides line up with TRBD1. The CDR3 sequence is 14 residues long. V shed 5 bases and J 5 bases; nucleotides not matched to a gene: 6. Germline CDR1 is SEHNR and CDR2 is FQNEAQ (reference sequence). The CDR3 DNA is TGTGCCAGCAGCCCACTCGGGACAGGGGACGAGCAGTACTTC. This translates into CASSPLGTGDEQYF.

In DNA, the CDR3 is TGTGCCAGCAGCTTCGTGGGGGGTGCAGAGCGGGGCACAGATACGCAGTATTTT. This sequence encodes CASSFVGGAERGTDTQYF. The V gene is TRBV7-6, the J gene TRBJ2-3; possible D gene TRBD2, 6 bases. Trimming removed 3 bases from V and 1 base from J, with 20 bases in between. The CDR3 is made up of 18 amino acids. Germline V gene sequence: CDR1 SGHVS, CDR2 FNYEAQ.

Only one count was recorded for this clone. The rearrangement links TRBV6-4 to TRBJ2-3, with a possible D match to TRBD2 (6 bases). The CDR3 loop spans 16 amino acids. The V end lost 3 bases, the J end lost 1 base, and 14 bases lay between the germline ends. Germline V gene data show CDR1 as MRHNA and CDR2 as SNTAGT. The CDR3 nucleotides read TGTGCCAGCAGTGATCCATGGAGGGCAGGCACAGATACGCAGTATTTT. Translated: CASSDPWRAGTDTQYF.

The rearrangement links TRBV9 to TRBJ2-1, with 12 bases identical to TRBD2. The J segment lost 7 bases and the V segment lost 6 bases, leaving 2 bases of the junction unmatched. Germline CDR1 reads SGDLS; CDR2 reads YYNGEE. There are 13 residues in the CDR3. The CDR3 reads CASKTSGSNEQFF. CDR3 DNA: TGTGCCAGCAAGACTAGCGGGAGTAATGAGCAGTTCTTC.

The CDR3 sequence is CASSPNGQGGGNQPQHF. The CDR3 DNA is TGTGCCAGCTCACCAAACGGACAGGGGGGGGGTAATCAGCCCCAGCATTTT. The chain joins TRBV18 to TRBJ1-5; TRBD1 matches 10 bases. CDR1 is KGHSH, CDR2 LQKENI, per germline. The CDR3 length is 17 residues. V lost 2 bases and J lost 4; bases outside the gene matches: 8.

This chain uses TRBV5-5 with TRBJ1-1, with no clear D. Per the germline V gene, CDR1 is SGHKS and CDR2 is YYEKEE (reference sequence). The CDR3 spans 16 residues. V lost 4 bases and J lost 4, with 20 bases in between. CDR3 sequence: CASSPQLQLSGTEAFF. Written as DNA, the CDR3 is TGTGCCAGCAGCCCCCAGCTCCAGCTCTCAGGCACTGAAGCTTTCTTT.

The sample holds a few counts of this clone. Mismatch with germline at one junction end may stem from a read error. The rearrangement joins TRBV4-1 to TRBJ2-1; possibly TRBD2 for D (7 bases). Germline V lookup: CDR1 MGHRA, CDR2 YSYEKL. The CDR3 contains 17 residues. The CDR3 sequence is CASTQQGGGSGYNEQFF. The CDR3 coding sequence is TGCGCCAGCACCCAACAAGGCGGGGGCTCGGGATACAATGAGCAGTTCTTC.

CDR3 sequence reads: CASSPPGQAEAFF. The DNA for the CDR3 is TGTGCCAGCAGCCCTCCCGGACAGGCTGAAGCTTTCTTT. The chain combines TRBV11-2 with TRBJ1-1; 7 nucleotides align to TRBD1. The CDR3 has 13 residues. Unmatched junction bases numbered 6, after V lost 5 bases and J lost 6 bases. Per the germline V gene, CDR1 is SGHAT and CDR2 is FQNNGV.